Detailed here is one TCR beta chain. Its antigen is not identified. The source of the sample is a study of cytomegalovirus exposure and HLA in healthy donors. Looking at the study overall: It was reported in a later analysis that the same platform had been used for the roughly 130 validation repertoires as for the roughly 700 first-cohort repertoires. Study results and limitations: The study labeled 164 TCR beta chains cytomegalovirus-associated.

V lost 2 bases and J 7 bases, leaving 9 bases between the germline ends. The germline V gene has CDR1 MNHNS and CDR2 SASEGT. This CDR3 region has 13 residues. The table came from immunoSEQ multiplex PCR; TCRdb's copy has only in-frame clones and leaves some out. The sample records some 110,000 clones, 70% to 90% being singletons. The receptor was derived from a man between 18 and 35 years old in good health and CMV-seronegative. The chain employs TRBV6-1 and TRBJ1-5; D is ambiguous. Input material: PBMCs. As DNA, the CDR3 is TGTGCCAGCAGTGAACTTGGCAGACAGCCCCAGCATTTT. Translation gives CASSELGRQPQHF.